The 19 T cell receptor beta chains presented below share a single source sample, sequenced in a study of T cell responses to AZD1222 COVID-19 vaccine. The assay was immunoSEQ multiplex PCR, and TCRdb's table has in-frame clones only and misses some. The sample contains around 65,000 clones, 76% of which appear only once. The sequences come from peripheral blood, collected on day 0 of AZD1222 vaccination. The receptors derive from an adult in good health.

The chain combines TRBV5-1 with TRBJ2-5; 9 bases agree with TRBD1. Germline-derived CDR1 and CDR2 are SGHRS and YFSETQ. V gave up 1 base and J gave up 3 bases; unmatched junction bases: 7. This CDR3 region has 16 residues. The CDR3 nucleotides are TGCGCCAGCAGCTTGTCGGGACAGGGTGGGGAAGAGACCCAGTACTTC. It encodes CASSLSGQGGEETQYF.

This clone is a singleton in its sample. J is TRBJ2-7 and V is TRBV4-1; TRBD1 agrees at 9 bases. The CDR3 spans 16 residues. Per germline, CDR1 MGHRA and CDR2 YSYEKL. V was clipped by 1 base and J by 1 base; unmatched bases: 5. The CDR3 DNA follows: TGCGCCAGCAGCCAAGTGGGCGGGACAGGGTCCTACGAGCAGTACTTC. Amino acids: CASSQVGGTGSYEQYF.

This sequence joins TRBV27 and TRBJ2-1, with D perhaps matching TRBD1 (6 bases). Trimming pared 8 bases from V and 5 bases from J, leaving 19 bases between. The CDR3 runs to 15 residues. CDR1 is MNHEY and CDR2 is SMNVEV in the germline V gene (reference sequence). CDR3 in amino acids: CASSPQGYRDNEQFF. The CDR3 DNA reads as TGTGCCAGCTCGCCACAGGGTTATAGGGACAATGAGCAGTTCTTC.

This chain connects TRBV3-1 (or the pseudogene TRBV3-2) to TRBJ2-6; no firm D call. The CDR3 consists of 14 residues. Trimming left V 5 bases short and J 0 bases short, with 5 bases between. CDR1 and CDR2 from the germline V gene are LGHDT and YNNKEL (reference sequence). The CDR3 here is CASSLNSGANVLTF. The CDR3, as DNA: TGTGCCAGCAGCTTGAACTCTGGGGCCAACGTCCTGACTTTC.

The J gene is TRBJ2-1, the V gene TRBV4-1; D not resolved. Trimming pared 5 bases from V and 8 bases from J, leaving 13 bases between. The germline CDR1 and CDR2 sequences are MGHRA and YSYEKL. The CDR3 length is 13 residues. CDR3 protein: CASSNTLVDEQFF. The CDR3 DNA follows: TGCGCCAGCAGCAACACCCTAGTCGATGAGCAGTTCTTC.

This chain connects TRBV29-1 to TRBJ2-1, with 11 positions matching TRBD2. The ends lost 4 bases at V and 8 bases at J; junction bases unmatched: 4. Germline-derived CDR1 and CDR2 are SQVTM and ANQGSEA. There are 13 residues in the CDR3. The CDR3 sequence: CSVVSGGAYEQFF. CDR3 DNA sequence: TGCAGCGTTGTTAGCGGGGGGGCATATGAGCAGTTCTTC.

CDR3 protein: CASSSSTGTYGYTF. In DNA form, the CDR3 reads TGTGCCAGCAGTTCCTCGACAGGAACCTATGGCTACACCTTC. The chain has TRBV9 and TRBJ1-2; TRBD1 is a possible D gene (6 bases). Trimming left V 5 bases short and J 4 bases short, with 15 bases between. The CDR3 sequence is 14 residues long. Germline V gives CDR1 SGDLS, CDR2 YYNGEE. The full variable domain, its missing parts supplied by reference TRBV9 and TRBJ1-2, is DSGVTQTPKHLITATGQRVTLRCSPRSGDLSVYWYQQSLDQGLQFLIQYYNGEERAKGNILERFSAQQFPDLHSELNLSSLELGDSALYFCASSSSTGTYGYTFGSGTRLTVV.

The J gene is TRBJ2-5, the V gene TRBV7-6; D may correspond to TRBD1 or TRBD2 (5 bases each). The CDR3 extends over 14 amino acids. CDR1 is SGHVS and CDR2 is FNYEAQ in the germline V gene. Trimming pared 5 bases from V and 0 bases from J, leaving 10 bases between. CDR3 bases: TGTGCCAGCAGCCGAATGGGGGACCAAGAGACCCAGTACTTC. Translated: CASSRMGDQETQYF. Looking up the rest from reference TRBV7-6 and TRBJ2-5 gives the full variable domain: GAGVSQSPRYKVTKRGQDVALRCDPISGHVSLYWYRQALGQGPEFLTYFNYEAQQDKSGLPNDRFSAERPEGSISTLTIQRTEQRDSAMYRCASSRMGDQETQYFGPGTRLLVL.

The chain links TRBV14 to TRBJ2-2; D is unresolved. The CDR3 has 12 residues. Trimming removed 4 bases from V and 3 bases from J, with 3 bases in between. From germline, CDR1 is SGHDN and CDR2 FVKESK. Here the CDR3 reads CASSPHTGELFF. In DNA, the CDR3 is TGTGCCAGCAGCCCCCACACCGGGGAGCTGTTTTTT.

Remarks on this clone: Other DNA sequences in the same sample also yield this CDR3. This chain connects TRBV15 to TRBJ1-2; D remains ambiguous. The CDR3 spans 14 residues. Germline V gene data show CDR1 as LNHNV and CDR2 as YYDKDF (reference sequence). Trimming removed 1 base from V and 2 bases from J, with 8 bases in between. CDR3 DNA sequence: TGTGCCACCAGCAGAGTTGGGAGGAACTATGGCTACACCTTC. Its protein product is CATSRVGRNYGYTF.

This chain links TRBV27 with TRBJ1-2; 8 bases align to TRBD1. The CDR3 is 13 residues long. CDR1 and CDR2 (germline): MNHEY, SMNVEV (reference sequence). Trimming at V came to 2 bases and at J to 4 bases, leaving 0 bases not matched to a gene. This CDR3 is CASSLGQGYGYTF. CDR3 coding DNA: TGTGCCAGCAGTTTAGGACAGGGCTATGGCTACACCTTC.

This clone came up once. The rearrangement uses TRBV5-6 and TRBJ1-2; D is possibly TRBD1 (5 bases). CDR3 length equals 15 residues. Trimming stripped 2 bases from V and 7 bases from J, with 18 bases between. The germline V gene encodes CDR1 SGHDT and CDR2 YYEEEE. CDR3 in amino acids: CASSFRASGGSGYTF. The DNA for the CDR3 is TGTGCCAGCAGCTTCCGGGCCTCGGGGGGTTCTGGCTACACCTTC.

This clone has only a few counts. V usage is TRBV5-4 and J usage is TRBJ2-7; 10 positions agree with TRBD1. Per the germline V gene, CDR1 is SGHNT and CDR2 is YYREEE (reference sequence). This CDR3 region has 15 residues. The trim removed 4 bases at V and 3 bases at J, leaving 7 bases unmatched. The chain's CDR3 is CASSHSDRGLYEQYF. CDR3 in DNA: TGTGCCAGCAGCCACAGCGACAGGGGGCTCTACGAGCAGTACTTC.

The rearrangement joins TRBV5-1 to TRBJ1-2; 9 bases are shared with TRBD1. The CDR3 is 16 amino acids. Germline V lookup: CDR1 SGHRS, CDR2 YFSETQ. Losses at the gene ends were 4 bases for V and 8 bases for J; bases not matched to a gene: 15. The CDR3 coding sequence is TGCGCCAGCAGCCTTTCCCGGGACAGGGCTTCCCCAGGCTACACCTTC. It is translated as CASSLSRDRASPGYTF.

The V gene is TRBV4-1, the J gene TRBJ1-5, with no clear D. Trimming left V 3 bases short and J 3 bases short, with 12 bases between. The CDR3 is 15 residues long. Per germline, CDR1 MGHRA and CDR2 YSYEKL. The CDR3 DNA follows: TGCGCCAGCAGCCAGGATAGGGTTTTCAATCAGCCCCAGCATTTT. Translated: CASSQDRVFNQPQHF.

V usage is TRBV11-2 and J usage is TRBJ2-7, with D possibly called TRBD1 or TRBD2 (6 bases each). Trimming left V 7 bases short and J 2 bases short, with 12 bases between. CDR1 SGHAT and CDR2 FQNNGV come from the germline V gene. This CDR3 has 13 residues. The CDR3 bases are TGTGCCAGCAACGAAGGGGGGACCTACGAGCAGTACTTC. Residues: CASNEGGTYEQYF.

The chain couples TRBV6-5 to TRBJ1-2; a possible D gene is TRBD1 (5 bases). This CDR3 is 13 amino acids long. Per germline, CDR1 MNHEY and CDR2 SVGAGI. Trimming pared 8 bases from V and 9 bases from J, leaving 19 bases between. The CDR3 bases are TGTGCCAGCTTCGGAGGGGCGGGAAGGAGCTACACCTTC. Encoded protein: CASFGGAGRSYTF.

The V gene is TRBV5-1, the J gene TRBJ2-3, with D possibly TRBD1 on 5 matching bases. Trimming shortened V by 3 bases and J by 0 bases, and 11 bases separated the two germline ends. The germline CDR1 and CDR2 sequences are SGHRS and YFSETQ. The CDR3 spans 15 residues. The CDR3 spells CASSSMGPSTDTQYF. The CDR3 nucleotides read TGCGCCAGCAGCTCCATGGGGCCTAGCACAGATACGCAGTATTTT.

The gene calls are TRBV6-5 and TRBJ1-5, with a tentative D call TRBD1 (5 bases). The CDR3 contains 15 residues. V was cut by 4 bases and J by 1 base, with 11 bases left in between. Germline V lookup: CDR1 MNHEY, CDR2 SVGAGI. This CDR3 is CASSSGPASNQPQHF. CDR3 coding DNA: TGTGCCAGCAGTTCGGGACCCGCCAGCAATCAGCCCCAGCATTTT.